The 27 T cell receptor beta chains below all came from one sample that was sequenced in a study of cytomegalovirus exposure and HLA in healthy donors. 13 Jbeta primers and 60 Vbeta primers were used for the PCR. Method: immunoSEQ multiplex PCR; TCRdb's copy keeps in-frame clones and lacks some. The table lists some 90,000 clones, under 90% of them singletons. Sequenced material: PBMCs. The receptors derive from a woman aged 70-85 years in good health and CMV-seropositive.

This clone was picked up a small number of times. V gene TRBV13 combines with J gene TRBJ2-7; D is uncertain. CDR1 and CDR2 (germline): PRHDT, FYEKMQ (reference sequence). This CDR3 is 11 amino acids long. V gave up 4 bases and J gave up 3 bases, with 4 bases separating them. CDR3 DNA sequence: TGTGCCAGCAGCTCCGGCTACGAGCAGTACTTC. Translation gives CASSSGYEQYF.

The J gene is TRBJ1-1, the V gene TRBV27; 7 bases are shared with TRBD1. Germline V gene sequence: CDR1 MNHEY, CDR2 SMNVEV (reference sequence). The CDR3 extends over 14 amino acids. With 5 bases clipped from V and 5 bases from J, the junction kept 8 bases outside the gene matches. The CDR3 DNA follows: TGTGCCAGCAGTCCCAAACAGGGGAGTACTGAAGCTTTCTTT. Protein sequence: CASSPKQGSTEAFF.

This CDR3 is CASSDPRGTGGGRETQYF. In DNA form, the CDR3 reads TGCGCCAGCAGTGACCCGAGGGGGACAGGGGGTGGTCGAGAGACCCAGTACTTC. The chain uses TRBV10-1 and TRBJ2-5, with 11 bases fitting TRBD1. The V segment lost 3 bases and the J segment 4 bases; nucleotides outside the gene matches: 13. This CDR3 is 18 amino acids long. From germline, CDR1 is WNHNN and CDR2 SYGVQD (reference sequence).

The DNA of the CDR3 is TGTGCCAGCTCACCGACAGTGGGGGATACGCAGTATTTT. Translated: CASSPTVGDTQYF. The J gene is TRBJ2-3, the V gene TRBV18, with a weak D call TRBD1 (5 bases). Germline V gene data show CDR1 as KGHSH and CDR2 as LQKENI. The length of the CDR3 is 13 residues. Deletions cut 3 bases from V and 6 bases from J, with 10 bases between.

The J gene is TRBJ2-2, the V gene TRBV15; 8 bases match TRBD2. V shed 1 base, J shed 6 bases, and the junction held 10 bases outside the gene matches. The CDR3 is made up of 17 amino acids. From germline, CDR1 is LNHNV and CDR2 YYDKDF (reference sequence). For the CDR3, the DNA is TGTGCCACCAGCAGAGCTCCGGGGGGGAAACGGTCCGGGGAGCTGTTTTTT. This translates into CATSRAPGGKRSGELFF.

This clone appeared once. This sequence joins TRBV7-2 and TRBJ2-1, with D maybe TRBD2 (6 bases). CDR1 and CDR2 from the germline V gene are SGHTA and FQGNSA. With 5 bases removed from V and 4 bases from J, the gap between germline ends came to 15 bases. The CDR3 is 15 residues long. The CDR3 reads CASSLSGTRYNEQFF. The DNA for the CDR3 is TGTGCCAGCAGCCTATCCGGGACTCGTTACAATGAGCAGTTCTTC.

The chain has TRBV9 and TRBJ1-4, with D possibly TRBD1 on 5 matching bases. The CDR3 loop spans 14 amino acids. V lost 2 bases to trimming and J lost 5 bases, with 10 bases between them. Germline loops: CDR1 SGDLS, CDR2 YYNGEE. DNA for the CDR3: TGTGCCAGCAGCGTGGGGACTCGAAATGAAAAACTGTTTTTT. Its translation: CASSVGTRNEKLFF. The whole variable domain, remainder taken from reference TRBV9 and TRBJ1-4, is DSGVTQTPKHLITATGQRVTLRCSPRSGDLSVYWYQQSLDQGLQFLIQYYNGEERAKGNILERFSAQQFPDLHSELNLSSLELGDSALYFCASSVGTRNEKLFFGSGTQLSVL.

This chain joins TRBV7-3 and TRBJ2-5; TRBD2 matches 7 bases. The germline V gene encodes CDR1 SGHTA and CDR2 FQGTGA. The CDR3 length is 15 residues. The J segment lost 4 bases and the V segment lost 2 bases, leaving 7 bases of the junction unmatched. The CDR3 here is CASSLAGRPIETQYF. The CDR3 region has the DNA TGTGCCAGCAGCTTAGCCGGGAGGCCCATAGAGACCCAGTACTTC.

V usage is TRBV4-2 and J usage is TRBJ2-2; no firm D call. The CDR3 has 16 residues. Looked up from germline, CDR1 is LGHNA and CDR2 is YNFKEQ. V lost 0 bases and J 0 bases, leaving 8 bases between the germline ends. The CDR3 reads CASSQDPQSNTGELFF. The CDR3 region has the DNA TGTGCCAGCAGCCAAGATCCCCAGTCGAACACCGGGGAGCTGTTTTTT.

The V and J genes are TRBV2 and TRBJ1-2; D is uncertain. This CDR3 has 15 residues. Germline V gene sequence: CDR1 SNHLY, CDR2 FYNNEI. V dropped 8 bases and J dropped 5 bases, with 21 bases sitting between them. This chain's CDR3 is CASGSTGSGRYGYTF. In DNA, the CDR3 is TGTGCCAGCGGGTCTACTGGGTCGGGGAGGTATGGCTACACCTTC.

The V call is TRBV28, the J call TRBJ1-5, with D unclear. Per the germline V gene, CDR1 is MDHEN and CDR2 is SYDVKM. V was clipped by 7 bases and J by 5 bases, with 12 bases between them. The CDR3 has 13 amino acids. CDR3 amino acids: CASTEPRYQPQHF. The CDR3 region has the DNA TGTGCCAGCACCGAGCCCAGGTATCAGCCCCAGCATTTT.

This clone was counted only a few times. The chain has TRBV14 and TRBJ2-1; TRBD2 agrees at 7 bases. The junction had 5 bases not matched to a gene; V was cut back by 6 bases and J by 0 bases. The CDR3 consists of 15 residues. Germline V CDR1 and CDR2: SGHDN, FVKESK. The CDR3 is CASSYSGDSYNEQFF. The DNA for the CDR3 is TGTGCCAGCAGTTACAGCGGGGACTCCTACAATGAGCAGTTCTTC.

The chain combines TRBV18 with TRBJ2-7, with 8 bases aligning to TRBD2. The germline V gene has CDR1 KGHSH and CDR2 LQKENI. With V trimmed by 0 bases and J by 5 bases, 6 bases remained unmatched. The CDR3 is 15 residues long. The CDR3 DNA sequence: TGTGCCAGCTCACCACCTTCGGGAGGGGAGAACGAGCAGTACTTC. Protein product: CASSPPSGGENEQYF. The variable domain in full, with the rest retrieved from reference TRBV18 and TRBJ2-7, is NAGVMQNPRHLVRRRGQEARLRCSPMKGHSHVYWYRQLPEEGLKFMVYLQKENIIDESGMPKERFSAEFPKEGPSILRIQQVVRGDSAAYFCASSPPSGGENEQYFGPGTRLTVT.

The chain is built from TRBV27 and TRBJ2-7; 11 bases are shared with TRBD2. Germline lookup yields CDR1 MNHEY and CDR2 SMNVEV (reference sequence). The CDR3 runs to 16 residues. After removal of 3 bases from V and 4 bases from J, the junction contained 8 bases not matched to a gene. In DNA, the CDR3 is TGTGCCAGCAGTTTCCGCGTGACTAGCGGGACTTACGAGCAGTACTTC. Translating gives CASSFRVTSGTYEQYF.

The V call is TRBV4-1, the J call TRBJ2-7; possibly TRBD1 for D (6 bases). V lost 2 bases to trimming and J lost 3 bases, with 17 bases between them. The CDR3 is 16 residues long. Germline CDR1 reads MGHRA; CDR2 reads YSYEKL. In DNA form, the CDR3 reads TGCGCCAGCAGCCAATCCGGAGGACAGAAAATCTACGAGCAGTACTTC. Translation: CASSQSGGQKIYEQYF.

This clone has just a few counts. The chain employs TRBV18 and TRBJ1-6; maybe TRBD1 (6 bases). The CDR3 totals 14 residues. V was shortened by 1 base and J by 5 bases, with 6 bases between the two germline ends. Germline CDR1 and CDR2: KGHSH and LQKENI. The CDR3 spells CASSPRQDNSPLHF. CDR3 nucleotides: TGTGCCAGCTCACCACGACAGGATAATTCACCCCTCCACTTT.

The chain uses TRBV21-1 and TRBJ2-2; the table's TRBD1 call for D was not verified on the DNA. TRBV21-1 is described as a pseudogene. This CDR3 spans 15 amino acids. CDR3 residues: CASSGRGQNTGELFF. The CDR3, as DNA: TGTGCCAGCAGCGGCCGTGGACAGAACACCGGGGAGCTGTTTTTT.

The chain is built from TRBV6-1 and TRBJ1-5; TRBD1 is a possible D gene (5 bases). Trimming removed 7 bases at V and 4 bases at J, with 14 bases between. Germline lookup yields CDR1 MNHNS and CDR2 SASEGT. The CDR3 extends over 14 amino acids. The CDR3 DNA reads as TGTGCCAGCACAAGGACGGGGGGAAATCAGCCCCAGCATTTT. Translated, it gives CASTRTGGNQPQHF.

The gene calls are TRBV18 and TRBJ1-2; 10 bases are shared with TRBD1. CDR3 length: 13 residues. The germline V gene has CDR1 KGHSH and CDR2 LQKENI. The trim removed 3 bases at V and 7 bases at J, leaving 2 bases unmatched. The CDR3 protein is CASSPTGGFGYTF. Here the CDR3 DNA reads TGTGCCAGCTCACCGACAGGGGGCTTTGGCTACACCTTC.

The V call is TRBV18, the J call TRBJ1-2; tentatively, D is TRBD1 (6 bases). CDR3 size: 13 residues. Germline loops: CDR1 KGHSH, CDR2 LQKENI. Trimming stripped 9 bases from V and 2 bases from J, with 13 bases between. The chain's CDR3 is CASQPGVNYGYTF. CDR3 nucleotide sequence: TGTGCCAGTCAACCAGGGGTCAACTATGGCTACACCTTC.

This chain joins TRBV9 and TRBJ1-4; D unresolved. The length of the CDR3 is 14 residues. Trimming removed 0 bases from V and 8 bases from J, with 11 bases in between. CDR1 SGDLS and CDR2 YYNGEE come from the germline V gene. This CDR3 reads CASSVGPSGEKLFF. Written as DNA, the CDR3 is TGTGCCAGCAGCGTAGGGCCCAGCGGGGAAAAACTGTTTTTT.

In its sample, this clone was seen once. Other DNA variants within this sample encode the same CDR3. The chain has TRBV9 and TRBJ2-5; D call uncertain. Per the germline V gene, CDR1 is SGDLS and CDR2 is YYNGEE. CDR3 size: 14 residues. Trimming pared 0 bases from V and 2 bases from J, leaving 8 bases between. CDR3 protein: CASSVEAGQETQYF. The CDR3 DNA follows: TGTGCCAGCAGCGTAGAAGCAGGACAAGAGACCCAGTACTTC. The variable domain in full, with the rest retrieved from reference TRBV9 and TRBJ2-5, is DSGVTQTPKHLITATGQRVTLRCSPRSGDLSVYWYQQSLDQGLQFLIQYYNGEERAKGNILERFSAQQFPDLHSELNLSSLELGDSALYFCASSVEAGQETQYFGPGTRLLVL.

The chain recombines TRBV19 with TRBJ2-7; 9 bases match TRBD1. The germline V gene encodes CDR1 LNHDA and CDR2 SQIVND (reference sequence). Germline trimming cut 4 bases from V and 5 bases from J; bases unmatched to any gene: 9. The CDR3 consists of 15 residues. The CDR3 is CASSTNSGTGNEQYF. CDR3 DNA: TGTGCCAGTAGTACCAACTCCGGGACAGGGAACGAGCAGTACTTC.

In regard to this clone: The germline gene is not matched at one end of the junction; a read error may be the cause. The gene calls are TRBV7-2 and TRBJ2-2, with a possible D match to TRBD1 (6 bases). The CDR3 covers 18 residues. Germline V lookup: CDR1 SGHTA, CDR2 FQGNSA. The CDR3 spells CASSLVIRQATKTGELFF. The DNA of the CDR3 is TGTGCCAGCAGCTTAGTAATCCGACAGGCAACGAAAACCGGGGAGCTGTTTTTT. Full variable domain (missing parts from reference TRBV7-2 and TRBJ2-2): GAGVSQSPSNKVTEKGKDVELRCDPISGHTALYWYRQSLGQGLEFLIYFQGNSAPDKSGLPSDRFSAERTGGSVSTLTIQRTQQEDSAVYLCASSLVIRQATKTGELFFGEGSRLTVL.

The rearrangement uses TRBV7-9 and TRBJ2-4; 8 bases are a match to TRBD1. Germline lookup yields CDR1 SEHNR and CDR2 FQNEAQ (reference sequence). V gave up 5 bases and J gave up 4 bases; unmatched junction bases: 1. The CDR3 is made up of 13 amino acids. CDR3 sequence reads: CASSRTGKNIQYF. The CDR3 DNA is TGTGCCAGCAGCCGGACAGGGAAAAACATTCAGTACTTC.

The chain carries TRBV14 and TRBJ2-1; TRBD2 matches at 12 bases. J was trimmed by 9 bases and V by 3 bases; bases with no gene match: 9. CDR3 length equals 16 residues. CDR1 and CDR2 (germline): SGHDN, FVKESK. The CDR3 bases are TGTGCCAGCAGCCAGACACTAGCGGGAGGTTCCAGTGAGCAGTTCTTC. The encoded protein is CASSQTLAGGSSEQFF. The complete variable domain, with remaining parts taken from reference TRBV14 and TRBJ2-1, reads EAGVTQFPSHSVIEKGQTVTLRCDPISGHDNLYWYRRVMGKEIKFLLHFVKESKQDESGMPNNRFLAERTGGTYSTLKVQPAELEDSGVYFCASSQTLAGGSSEQFFGPGTRLTVL.

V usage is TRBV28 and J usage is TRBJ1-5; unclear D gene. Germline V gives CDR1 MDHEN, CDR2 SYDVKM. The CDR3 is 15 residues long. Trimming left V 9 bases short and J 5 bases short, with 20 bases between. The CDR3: CASLRFGERDQPQHF. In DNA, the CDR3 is TGTGCCAGTCTCCGATTCGGGGAACGGGATCAGCCCCAGCATTTT.